These 8 T cell receptor beta chains share one sample of origin, sequenced in a study of T cells in women clearing cervical HPV infection. TCRdb's table, derived via immunoSEQ multiplex PCR, lists solely in-frame clones and lacks some. Its listing shows 30,000 to 45,000 clones. The sample taken for sequencing was blood buffy coat. The source of these receptors is a woman aged 18 to 75 with a cervical HPV16 infection that either progressed to CIN3+ or cleared (not recorded which).

On this clone: The read falls 3 residues short of the CDR3 end, and the missing part is taken from the germline J gene. The chain is built from TRBV11-2 and TRBJ2-3, with D possibly being TRBD2 (5 bases). V was clipped by 5 bases and J by 2 bases, with 11 bases between them. This CDR3 has 14 amino acids. Germline V gene sequence: CDR1 SGHAT, CDR2 FQNNGV. The CDR3 loop is CASSRSSLTDTQYF. The CDR3 bases that were read are TGTGCCAGCAGCCGCTCTAGCCTCACAGATACG.

As for this clone: The DNA ends 3 residues before the CDR3 does, and the rest of the CDR3 is filled in from the germline J gene. Within the sample, other DNA sequences also encode this same CDR3. This sequence joins TRBV2 and TRBJ1-6; 10 nucleotides align to TRBD1. Germline V CDR1 and CDR2: SNHLY, FYNNEI. The V gene end was trimmed by 6 bases and the J gene end by 10 bases; junction bases not matched to a gene: 6. The CDR3 consists of 14 residues. CDR3 DNA, as far as it was read: TGTGCCAGCAGGAGGGACAGGGGCGGGTCACCC. As protein: CASRRDRGGSP. The CDR3, in full, reads CASRRDRGGSPLHF.

With regard to this clone: The read falls 3 residues short of the CDR3 end, and the missing part is taken from the germline J gene. V gene TRBV2 combines with J gene TRBJ1-1, with D possibly being TRBD1 (5 bases). This CDR3 is 13 amino acids long. Trimming stripped 10 bases from V and 1 base from J, with 13 bases between. From germline, CDR1 is SNHLY and CDR2 FYNNEI. CDR3 bases read: TGTGCCACCGGGGGTTGGGGGAACACTGAA. Translated, it gives CATGGWGNTE. The CDR3 reads in full as CATGGWGNTEAFF.

Comments on this clone: Read data end 3 residues before the CDR3 end; the end is taken from the germline J gene. This sequence joins TRBV19 and TRBJ1-1; 8 bases agree with TRBD1. CDR1 is LNHDA, CDR2 SQIVND, per germline (reference sequence). The CDR3 contains 13 residues. With 6 bases clipped from V and 1 base from J, the junction kept 1 base outside the gene matches. The CDR3 DNA, read in part, is TGTGCCAGTAGGACAGGGGAGAACACTGAA. Translation gives CASRTGENTE. The CDR3 as a whole reads CASRTGENTEAFF.

Turning to this clone: The read finishes 3 residues shy of the CDR3 end, and the germline J gene is used to complete it. This rearrangement joins TRBV29-1 to TRBJ1-2, with D possibly matching TRBD1 (6 bases). V lost 3 bases and J 2 bases, leaving 16 bases between the germline ends. Germline values: CDR1 SQVTM, CDR2 ANQGSEA. The CDR3 is made up of 15 amino acids. The CDR3 spells CSVDRLQGWNYGYTF. CDR3 DNA, as far as it was read: TGCAGCGTTGACAGATTACAGGGTTGGAACTATGGC.

Of note for this clone: The read comes to an end 3 residues before the CDR3 does, leaving the germline J gene to fill in the end. V is TRBV5-1 and J is TRBJ2-5; possibly TRBD2 for D (5 bases). CDR3 length: 14 residues. Germline CDR1 reads SGHRS; CDR2 reads YFSETQ. V was shortened by 0 bases and J by 5 bases, with 11 bases between the two germline ends. CDR3: CASSLETRSETQYF. The sequenced part of the CDR3 DNA is TGCGCCAGCAGCTTGGAAACTAGAAGTGAGACC.

Remarks on this clone: The read stops 3 residues short of the end of the CDR3; the missing end is completed from the germline J gene. J is TRBJ2-1 and V is TRBV6-1, with TRBD1 matching 8 bases. Losses at the gene ends were 4 bases for V and 7 bases for J; bases not matched to a gene: 6. CDR3 size: 14 residues. Germline CDR1 MNHNS, CDR2 SASEGT. CDR3 residues: CASSGGQVANEQFF. CDR3 DNA (partial): TGTGCCAGCAGTGGGGGACAGGTGGCGAATGAG.

For this clone: With the read ending 3 residues before the CDR3 end, the germline J gene is used to fill in that end. V usage is TRBV19 and J usage is TRBJ2-1; tentatively, D is TRBD1 or TRBD2 (7 bases each). Trimming removed 8 bases at V and 8 bases at J, with 16 bases between. Germline V gene lookup returns CDR1 LNHDA and CDR2 SQIVND (reference sequence). The CDR3 runs 13 residues. CDR3 region: CASRDREGDEQFF. The sequenced part of the CDR3 DNA is TGTGCCAGTCGAGACAGGGAGGGCGATGAG.